Presented here are 12 T cell receptor beta chains from one specimen sequenced in a study of cytomegalovirus exposure and HLA in healthy donors. PCR was performed using 60 Vbeta and 13 Jbeta primers. Assay used: immunoSEQ multiplex PCR; TCRdb lists only in-frame clones, some missing. The sample shows 120,000 to 150,000 clones, over 60% of them seen only once. Input material: PBMCs. Receptors originate from a middle-aged man in good health and CMV-seropositive.

The chain links TRBV5-6 to TRBJ2-3; a possible D gene is TRBD1 (5 bases). With 0 bases removed from V and 6 bases from J, the gap between germline ends came to 14 bases. CDR3 length equals 15 residues. Germline V gene lookup returns CDR1 SGHDT and CDR2 YYEEEE. The CDR3 here is CASSLDRSTGDTQYF. The CDR3 region has the DNA TGTGCCAGCAGCTTGGACAGGTCAACGGGCGATACGCAGTATTTT. Full variable domain (remainder filled in from reference TRBV5-6 and TRBJ2-3): DAGVTQSPTHLIKTRGQQVTLRCSPKSGHDTVSWYQQALGQGPQFIFQYYEEEERQRGNFPDRFSGHQFPNYSSELNVNALLLGDSALYLCASSLDRSTGDTQYFGPGTRLTVL.

The rearrangement links TRBV5-1 to TRBJ2-3; 8 bases are a match to TRBD2. V lost 3 bases and J lost 3; bases outside the gene matches: 9. The CDR3 contains 16 residues. Germline lookup yields CDR1 SGHRS and CDR2 YFSETQ. CDR3 in amino acids: CASSSISGKGTDTQYF. The CDR3 nucleotides read TGCGCCAGCAGCTCGATTAGCGGGAAAGGAACAGATACGCAGTATTTT.

This clone has only a few counts. The chain links TRBV29-1 to TRBJ2-1; perhaps TRBD2 as D (5 bases). Deletions cut 5 bases from V and 0 bases from J, with 11 bases between. The CDR3 is made up of 14 amino acids. Germline V gene lookup returns CDR1 SQVTM and CDR2 ANQGSEA. The DNA for the CDR3 is TGCAGCGTTTCGGGATCCAGCTCCTACAATGAGCAGTTCTTC. Its protein is CSVSGSSSYNEQFF.

DNA for the CDR3: TGCGCCAGCAGCCAAGATGGGACTAGCGGGTTCGGGGATACGCAGTATTTT. As protein: CASSQDGTSGFGDTQYF. The chain couples TRBV4-1 to TRBJ2-3; the match to TRBD2 covers 12 bases. Germline V gene lookup returns CDR1 MGHRA and CDR2 YSYEKL. V shed 0 bases, J shed 6 bases, and the junction held 7 bases outside the gene matches. The CDR3 length is 17 residues.

The chain combines TRBV9 with TRBJ1-3; 10 bases are a match to TRBD1. The CDR3 spans 15 residues. Germline V gene lookup returns CDR1 SGDLS and CDR2 YYNGEE. V dropped 2 bases and J dropped 6; count of bases not matched to a gene: 5. The CDR3 DNA is TGTGCCAGCAGCGTGGAGGGACAGGGGACAAACACCATATATTTT. Translation gives CASSVEGQGTNTIYF.

The V and J genes are TRBV19 and TRBJ2-7, with 9 bases that match TRBD2. After removal of 6 bases from V and 6 bases from J, the junction contained 9 bases not matched to a gene. The CDR3 length is 14 residues. Germline V gene sequence: CDR1 LNHDA, CDR2 SQIVND (reference sequence). The CDR3 DNA is TGTGCCAGTAGGTTAATTAGCGGGAGTGGCGAGCAGTACTTC. Its protein product is CASRLISGSGEQYF.

This clone appeared once. The V and J genes are TRBV5-4 and TRBJ2-7; no reliable D call. The CDR3 consists of 14 residues. The germline V gene encodes CDR1 SGHNT and CDR2 YYREEE (reference sequence). V was trimmed by 0 bases and J by 5 bases, leaving 12 bases between them. CDR3 region: CASSLESGSDEQYF. The CDR3 coding sequence is TGTGCCAGCAGCTTGGAATCCGGGTCTGACGAGCAGTACTTC.

The gene calls are TRBV5-4 and TRBJ1-1; 8 bases line up with TRBD1. The CDR3 spans 14 residues. With V trimmed by 4 bases and J by 1 base, 3 bases remained unmatched. Germline V gene data show CDR1 as SGHNT and CDR2 as YYREEE (reference sequence). The CDR3 region has the DNA TGTGCCAGCAGCGGGGACAGGCAGAACACTGAAGCTTTCTTT. It yields the protein CASSGDRQNTEAFF.

This chain links TRBV19 with TRBJ2-7; TRBD1 is a possible D gene (5 bases). The CDR3 is 13 residues long. The V gene lost 10 bases and the J gene lost 3 bases, with 16 bases spanning the gap. Germline V lookup: CDR1 LNHDA, CDR2 SQIVND (reference sequence). The CDR3 DNA reads TGTGCCACTTCAGGGCCGTACCTCTACGAGCAGTACTTC. This gives the protein CATSGPYLYEQYF. Looking up the rest from reference TRBV19 and TRBJ2-7 gives the full variable domain: DGGITQSPKYLFRKEGQNVTLSCEQNLNHDAMYWYRQDPGQGLRLIYYSQIVNDFQKGDIAEGYSVSREKKESFPLTVTSAQKNPTAFYLCATSGPYLYEQYFGPGTRLTVT.

V and J are TRBV30 and TRBJ1-5; D gene ambiguous. The CDR3 contains 13 residues. Germline CDR1 and CDR2: GTSNPN and SVGIG (reference sequence). The V and J ends lost 2 bases and 6 bases respectively, with 11 bases between them. CDR3: CAWSIGVSQPQHF. Here the CDR3 DNA reads TGTGCCTGGAGTATCGGGGTAAGTCAGCCCCAGCATTTT.

This clone was seen more than once but under ten times. The rearrangement links TRBV5-1 to TRBJ2-7; 13 bases fit TRBD2. The CDR3 is 17 amino acids. The germline V gene has CDR1 SGHRS and CDR2 YFSETQ. V was pared by 4 bases and J by 3 bases, with 10 bases of the junction left unmatched. CDR3 region: CASSPGRTSGSIYEQYF. CDR3 coding DNA: TGCGCCAGCAGCCCGGGGCGGACTAGCGGGAGTATCTACGAGCAGTACTTC.

The chain recombines TRBV27 with TRBJ1-1; no firm D call. This CDR3 has 14 amino acids. Germline CDR1 is MNHEY and CDR2 is SMNVEV (reference sequence). V was cut by 4 bases and J by 5 bases, with 14 bases left in between. Here the CDR3 reads CASSSLFSRTEAFF. The CDR3 DNA sequence: TGTGCCAGCAGTTCCCTCTTCAGCAGGACTGAAGCTTTCTTT.